A selection of T cell receptor beta chains follows, all from one sample in a study of T-cell reconstitution after alpha-beta-depleted transplantation in children. TCRdb independently ran MiXCR on the PCR reads; one entry per CDR3 protein. Of around 440,000 distinct CDR3 sequences listed, roughly 15% are singletons. The sequences come from PBMCs, mostly from graft donor cells, collected 360 days after TCRalphabeta/CD19-depleted stem cell transplant. Receptor source: a boy younger than two who had a stem cell transplant for Wiskott-Aldrich syndrome, so the T cells may come from the graft donor. CDR3s include the opening cysteine and the closing phenylalanine or tryptophan. Each record gives: D gene, J gene, V gene, clone size, CDR3 protein, CDR3 DNA. A D gene is named only where the DNA matches it firmly. A clone size is listed for some rows: how often the clone was seen (once, few, many), or a class if it is expanded.

d_gene: .; j_gene: TRBJ2-5; v_gene: TRBV3-1; abundance: .; CDR3aa: CASSPTLPQETQYF; CDR3nt: TGTGCCAGCAGCCCAACTCTACCTCAAGAGACCCAGTACTTC
d_gene: .; j_gene: TRBJ2-7; v_gene: TRBV11-1; abundance: .; CDR3aa: CASSLGFWSKTGRNSYEQYF; CDR3nt: TGTGCCAGCAGCTTAGGATTCTGGAGCAAGACAGGGAGGAACTCCTACGAGCAGTACTTC
d_gene: .; j_gene: TRBJ2-7; v_gene: TRBV20-1; abundance: few; CDR3aa: CSAGRRSREQYF; CDR3nt: TGCAGTGCTGGGCGTCGCTCCCGCGAGCAGTACTTC
d_gene: .; j_gene: TRBJ2-2; v_gene: TRBV12-3/TRBV12-4; abundance: .; CDR3aa: CASSLAASGELFF; CDR3nt: TGTGCCAGCAGTTTAGCGGCCAGCGGGGAGCTGTTTTTT
d_gene: .; j_gene: TRBJ2-1; v_gene: TRBV20-1; abundance: few; CDR3aa: CSASRGKGNEQFF; CDR3nt: TGCAGTGCTAGCCGCGGGAAAGGGAATGAGCAGTTCTTC
d_gene: TRBD2; j_gene: TRBJ2-1; v_gene: TRBV12-3/TRBV12-4; abundance: .; CDR3aa: CASTWTSGSNEQFF; CDR3nt: TGTGCCAGCACCTGGACTAGCGGGAGTAATGAGCAGTTCTTC
d_gene: .; j_gene: TRBJ2-1; v_gene: TRBV29-1; abundance: .; CDR3aa: CSAGPLVGFF; CDR3nt: TGCAGCGCCGGACCATTGGTGGGGTTCTTC
d_gene: .; j_gene: TRBJ2-7; v_gene: TRBV21-1; abundance: .; CDR3aa: CASSKDLYPPLSPSSYEQYF; CDR3nt: TGTGCCAGCAGCAAAGACCTCTATCCCCCCCTATCCCCTAGCTCCTACGAGCAGTACTTC
d_gene: TRBD1; j_gene: TRBJ2-1; v_gene: TRBV5-1; abundance: few; CDR3aa: CASSLDRQGINEQFF; CDR3nt: TGCGCCAGCAGCTTGGACAGACAGGGAATCAATGAGCAGTTCTTC
d_gene: .; j_gene: TRBJ2-3; v_gene: TRBV19; abundance: once; CDR3aa: CATREASTDTQYF; CDR3nt: TGTGCCACCCGAGAGGCAAGCACAGATACGCAGTATTTT
d_gene: .; j_gene: TRBJ1-1; v_gene: TRBV7-8; abundance: many; CDR3aa: CASSWDGNTEAFF; CDR3nt: TGTGCCAGCAGCTGGGACGGTAATACTGAAGCTTTCTTT
d_gene: .; j_gene: TRBJ1-5; v_gene: TRBV18; abundance: few; CDR3aa: CASSFGGGRRQPQHF; CDR3nt: TGTGCCAGCTCCTTCGGCGGGGGCAGGAGACAGCCCCAGCATTTT
d_gene: .; j_gene: TRBJ2-1; v_gene: TRBV12-3/TRBV12-4; abundance: .; CDR3aa: CASGSSTGNEQFF; CDR3nt: TGTGCCAGCGGAAGTTCTACTGGGAATGAGCAGTTCTTC
d_gene: TRBD2; j_gene: TRBJ2-7; v_gene: TRBV7-2; abundance: few; CDR3aa: CASSLRLAGLSYEQYF; CDR3nt: TGTGCCAGCAGCTTACGGCTAGCGGGCCTCTCCTACGAGCAGTACTTC
d_gene: .; j_gene: TRBJ2-5; v_gene: TRBV25-1; abundance: few; CDR3aa: CASRAGDSLVQETQYF; CDR3nt: TGTGCCAGCCGGGCCGGCGACAGTCTTGTCCAAGAGACCCAGTACTTC
d_gene: TRBD2; j_gene: TRBJ2-7; v_gene: TRBV7-9; abundance: few; CDR3aa: CASSLGVAGLYEQYF; CDR3nt: TGTGCCAGCAGCTTAGGGGTAGCGGGACTATACGAGCAGTACTTC
d_gene: TRBD1; j_gene: TRBJ2-2; v_gene: TRBV5-1; abundance: many; CDR3aa: CASSRGQGGTGELFF; CDR3nt: TGCGCCAGCAGCCGAGGACAGGGTGGTACCGGGGAGCTGTTTTTT
d_gene: TRBD1; j_gene: TRBJ2-5; v_gene: TRBV5-1; abundance: many; CDR3aa: CASSRDRGRGETQYF; CDR3nt: TGCGCCAGCAGCCGAGACAGGGGGCGAGGGGAGACCCAGTACTTC
d_gene: TRBD1; j_gene: TRBJ2-7; v_gene: TRBV5-6; abundance: .; CDR3aa: CASSLPTGPGEQYF; CDR3nt: TGTGCCAGCAGTCTACCGACAGGGCCCGGGGAGCAGTACTTC
d_gene: .; j_gene: TRBJ2-2; v_gene: TRBV28; abundance: few; CDR3aa: CASSLPLPLSPGELFF; CDR3nt: TGTGCCAGCAGTTTACCTCTCCCATTAAGTCCCGGGGAGCTGTTTTTT
d_gene: TRBD1; j_gene: TRBJ1-4; v_gene: TRBV12-3/TRBV12-4; abundance: few; CDR3aa: CASSRGQGSEKLFF; CDR3nt: TGTGCCAGCAGCCGGGGACAGGGGAGTGAAAAACTGTTTTTT
d_gene: .; j_gene: TRBJ1-2; v_gene: TRBV7-8; abundance: few; CDR3aa: CASSLNLGAVYGYTF; CDR3nt: TGTGCCAGCAGCTTAAACCTTGGAGCCGTCTATGGCTACACCTTC
d_gene: .; j_gene: TRBJ2-1; v_gene: TRBV12-3/TRBV12-4; abundance: many; CDR3aa: CASSLFNEQFF; CDR3nt: TGTGCCAGCAGTTTATTCAATGAGCAGTTCTTC
d_gene: .; j_gene: TRBJ2-1; v_gene: TRBV28; abundance: many; CDR3aa: CASSLWGGDSYNEQFF; CDR3nt: TGTGCCAGCAGTTTATGGGGGGGAGACTCCTACAATGAGCAGTTCTTC
d_gene: .; j_gene: TRBJ2-1; v_gene: TRBV5-1; abundance: few; CDR3aa: CASSFISTGEQFF; CDR3nt: TGCGCCAGCAGCTTTATTTCGACAGGTGAGCAGTTCTTC
d_gene: .; j_gene: TRBJ1-1; v_gene: TRBV7-6; abundance: .; CDR3aa: CASSSGFGNAEAFF; CDR3nt: TGTGCCAGCAGCTCAGGGTTTGGTAACGCCGAAGCTTTCTTT
d_gene: .; j_gene: TRBJ2-5; v_gene: TRBV10-2; abundance: once; CDR3aa: CASSSNPGMDRKTQYF; CDR3nt: TGCGCCAGCAGCTCCAACCCAGGGATGGATAGAAAGACCCAGTACTTC
d_gene: TRBD1; j_gene: TRBJ2-2; v_gene: TRBV12-3/TRBV12-4; abundance: .; CDR3aa: CASRGRDRETGELFF; CDR3nt: TGTGCCAGCAGGGGCCGGGACAGGGAAACCGGGGAGCTGTTTTTT
d_gene: TRBD2; j_gene: TRBJ2-7; v_gene: TRBV29-1; abundance: many; CDR3aa: CSVARGGTIYEQYF; CDR3nt: TGCAGCGTTGCCCGGGGAGGGACGATCTACGAGCAGTACTTC
d_gene: TRBD2; j_gene: TRBJ2-1; v_gene: TRBV20-1; abundance: .; CDR3aa: CSARDWREWNEQFF; CDR3nt: TGCAGTGCTAGAGATTGGCGGGAGTGGAATGAGCAGTTCTTC
d_gene: .; j_gene: TRBJ2-2; v_gene: TRBV12-3/TRBV12-4; abundance: .; CDR3aa: CASSSRDLAWKLFF; CDR3nt: TGTGCCAGCAGTTCCCGGGACCTTGCGTGGAAGCTGTTTTTT
d_gene: .; j_gene: TRBJ2-7; v_gene: TRBV20-1; abundance: few; CDR3aa: CSAREPGPNGQYF; CDR3nt: TGCAGTGCTAGAGAGCCGGGCCCTAACGGGCAGTACTTC
d_gene: TRBD2; j_gene: TRBJ2-3; v_gene: TRBV6-1; abundance: .; CDR3aa: CASIQGLAGYTDTQYF; CDR3nt: TGTGCCAGCATCCAAGGACTAGCGGGGTACACAGATACGCAGTATTTT
d_gene: TRBD2; j_gene: TRBJ2-1; v_gene: TRBV6-5; abundance: .; CDR3aa: CASSSRGLADSYNEQFF; CDR3nt: TGTGCCAGCAGTTCGCGAGGACTAGCGGACTCCTACAATGAGCAGTTCTTC
d_gene: TRBD1; j_gene: TRBJ2-7; v_gene: TRBV28; abundance: .; CDR3aa: CASVSGTGETYEQYF; CDR3nt: TGTGCCAGCGTCTCCGGGACAGGGGAAACCTACGAGCAGTACTTC
d_gene: .; j_gene: TRBJ2-1; v_gene: TRBV18; abundance: .; CDR3aa: CASSPPRMNEQFF; CDR3nt: TGTGCCAGCTCACCACCGAGAATGAATGAGCAGTTCTTC
d_gene: TRBD1; j_gene: TRBJ2-7; v_gene: TRBV11-2; abundance: .; CDR3aa: CASSGDRVDYEQYF; CDR3nt: TGTGCCAGCAGCGGGGACAGGGTAGACTACGAGCAGTACTTC
d_gene: TRBD1; j_gene: TRBJ2-2; v_gene: TRBV20-1; abundance: few; CDR3aa: CSARPRQGYGELFF; CDR3nt: TGCAGTGCTAGACCGCGACAGGGTTACGGGGAGCTGTTTTTT
d_gene: .; j_gene: TRBJ2-4; v_gene: TRBV6-5; abundance: few; CDR3aa: CASSYSLVFLAKNIQYF; CDR3nt: TGTGCCAGCAGTTACTCATTAGTCTTCCTAGCCAAAAACATTCAGTACTTC
d_gene: TRBD2; j_gene: TRBJ2-3; v_gene: TRBV12-3/TRBV12-4; abundance: .; CDR3aa: CASSFRLADASTDTQYF; CDR3nt: TGTGCCAGCAGTTTCCGACTAGCGGATGCTAGCACAGATACGCAGTATTTT
d_gene: .; j_gene: TRBJ2-5; v_gene: TRBV24-1; abundance: .; CDR3aa: CATSVQEAGETQYF; CDR3nt: TGTGCCACCAGTGTCCAGGAGGCGGGGGAGACCCAGTACTTC
d_gene: .; j_gene: TRBJ2-2; v_gene: TRBV12-3/TRBV12-4; abundance: few; CDR3aa: CASRLTPTGELFF; CDR3nt: TGTGCCAGCAGGTTGACACCCACCGGGGAGCTGTTTTTT
d_gene: .; j_gene: TRBJ2-7; v_gene: TRBV20-1; abundance: few; CDR3aa: CSARRRGPYEQYF; CDR3nt: TGCAGTGCCCGGAGAAGGGGCCCCTACGAGCAGTACTTC
d_gene: TRBD2; j_gene: TRBJ2-2; v_gene: TRBV6-5; abundance: .; CDR3aa: CASSYRGSGELFF; CDR3nt: TGTGCCAGCAGTTACCGCGGGAGCGGGGAGCTGTTTTTT
d_gene: TRBD2; j_gene: TRBJ2-4; v_gene: TRBV7-9; abundance: .; CDR3aa: CASSPRLAKGAKNIQYF; CDR3nt: TGTGCCAGCAGCCCAAGACTAGCGAAAGGAGCCAAAAACATTCAGTACTTC
d_gene: .; j_gene: TRBJ2-1; v_gene: TRBV24-1; abundance: .; CDR3aa: CATSDSRLGNNEQFF; CDR3nt: TGTGCCACCAGCGATTCTCGACTAGGCAACAATGAGCAGTTCTTC
d_gene: TRBD2; j_gene: TRBJ2-1; v_gene: TRBV6-1; abundance: few; CDR3aa: CASTQVAGISYNEQFF; CDR3nt: TGTGCCAGCACTCAGGTAGCGGGGATCTCCTACAATGAGCAGTTCTTC
d_gene: TRBD2; j_gene: TRBJ2-3; v_gene: TRBV12-3/TRBV12-4; abundance: .; CDR3aa: CAICFGTSGGHSTDTQYF; CDR3nt: TGTGCCATCTGTTTTGGGACTAGCGGGGGGCATAGCACAGATACGCAGTATTTT
d_gene: .; j_gene: TRBJ2-7; v_gene: TRBV29-1; abundance: .; CDR3aa: CSVRPGASEQYF; CDR3nt: TGCAGCGTTCGCCCGGGGGCTAGCGAGCAGTACTTC
d_gene: .; j_gene: TRBJ2-1; v_gene: TRBV9; abundance: .; CDR3aa: CASSTLLDNEQFF; CDR3nt: TGTGCCAGCAGCACCCTCCTTGACAATGAGCAGTTCTTC
d_gene: .; j_gene: TRBJ2-7; v_gene: TRBV12-3/TRBV12-4; abundance: few; CDR3aa: CASSSLRGQYF; CDR3nt: TGTGCCAGCAGTTCCCTCCGGGGGCAGTACTTC